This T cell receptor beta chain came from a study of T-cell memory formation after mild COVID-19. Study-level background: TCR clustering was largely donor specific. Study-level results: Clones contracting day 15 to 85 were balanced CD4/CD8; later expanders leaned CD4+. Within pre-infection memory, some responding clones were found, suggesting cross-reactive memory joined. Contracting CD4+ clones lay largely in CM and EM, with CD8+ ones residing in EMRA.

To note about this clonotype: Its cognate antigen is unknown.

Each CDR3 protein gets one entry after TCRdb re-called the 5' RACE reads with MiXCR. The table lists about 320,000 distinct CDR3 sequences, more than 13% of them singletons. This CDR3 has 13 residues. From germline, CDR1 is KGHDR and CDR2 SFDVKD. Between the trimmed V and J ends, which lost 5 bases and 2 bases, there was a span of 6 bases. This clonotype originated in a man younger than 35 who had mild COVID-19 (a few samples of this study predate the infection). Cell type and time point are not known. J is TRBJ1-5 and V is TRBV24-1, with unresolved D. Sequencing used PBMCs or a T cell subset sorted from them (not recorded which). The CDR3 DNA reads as TGTGCCACCAGTGCTAGGGGCAATCAGCCCCAGCATTTT. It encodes CATSARGNQPQHF.